This T cell receptor (beta chain) comes out of a study of CD8 T cells in ankylosing spondylitis (dated by TCRdb to 2016 to 2017). About the full investigation: To find TCR variants linked to disease, the study profiled T cell receptor beta repertoires in ankylosing spondylitis patients and healthy donors. The full study cohort comprised around 23 ankylosing spondylitis patients and approximately 100 healthy donors. Peripheral blood was sampled, and synovial fluid was also collected from ankylosing spondylitis patients.

Overall study outcomes, separate from this receptor: According to the report, matched synovial fluid samples from ankylosing spondylitis patients were significantly enriched for the disease-linked clones. A TCR beta motif of 8 or 9 highly homologous amino acid variants appeared characteristic of blood from ankylosing spondylitis patients. The disease-linked clones had a CD8+ phenotype and were found at relatively low frequencies in peripheral blood. Some motif variants were previously reported in synovial fluid and blood of reactive arthritis patients, suggesting common disease-initiation mechanisms.

Sequencer: Illumina HiSeq 2500. Quantitative 5'-RACE with molecular barcodes was the method used to prepare the TCR beta libraries. As for the original processing: A new computational method, built on a probabilistic model of VDJ rearrangement, was used to identify disease-linked TCR variants. TCRdb reprocessed the public reads (quality trimming at Q25 with fastp, clone calling with MiXCR) and kept in-frame beta chains. CDR3 protein duplicates are merged, each entry listing the most common genes and DNA. The V and J calls were not made by the authors but by TCRdb's processing. Counted in this sample were 750,000 to 850,000 distinct CDR3 sequences; 12% of them appeared once. The top ten hold approximately 0.46% of the sample. A note on this clonotype: It lacks a known antigen. No quality values exist for individual bases; no much larger clone is one base distant.

Sequences were obtained from blood, either unsorted or a sorted T cell fraction (not recorded which). The sequence was obtained from a male donor with ankylosing spondylitis.

The nucleotide sequence reads as follows: TGTGCCATCAGTGATCCTGAATCGGCCGGGTTGGGATTGTATGGCTACACCTTC. Its protein product is CAISDPESAGLGLYGYTF. This receptor chain uses TRBV10-3 and TRBJ1-2; no D segment can be confidently identified. Spanning cysteine to phenylalanine, the CDR3 consists of 18 amino acids. Solely the CDR3 DNA is kept, with 54 bases framed from the first base. V was cut back by 3 bases and J by 5 bases, leaving a gap of 25 bases between them. CDR1 ENHRY and CDR2 SYGVKD are derived from the germline V gene.